The source of this T cell receptor beta chain is a study of blood T cell repertoires in COVID-19. Turning to the study itself: Italy, Spain and the United States were the sources of the convalescent and acute COVID-19 samples. The analysed material was cDNA or gDNA that came from T cells, B-cell-depleted T cells, or PBMCs.

Per the authors' pipeline: For nucleated cells, counts were estimated from reference gene primer amplification. The table came from immunoSEQ multiplex PCR; TCRdb's copy has only in-frame clones and leaves some out. That table gives V, J and clone size, and the DNA gave D and trimming. The sample shows around 100,000 clones, roughly 89% of them seen only once. The CDR3 consists of 16 residues. Germline CDR1 reads MNHEY; CDR2 reads SMNVEV (reference sequence). V gave up 0 bases and J gave up 7 bases; unmatched junction bases: 8. The TCR was taken from a human donor in a cohort sampled during active COVID-19. The sequenced material came from peripheral blood. The gene calls are TRBV27 and TRBJ1-4; 7 bases align to TRBD1. The CDR3: CASSLSPTGSVEKLFF. The CDR3 coding sequence is TGTGCCAGCAGTTTATCCCCGACAGGGTCGGTTGAAAAACTGTTTTTT.